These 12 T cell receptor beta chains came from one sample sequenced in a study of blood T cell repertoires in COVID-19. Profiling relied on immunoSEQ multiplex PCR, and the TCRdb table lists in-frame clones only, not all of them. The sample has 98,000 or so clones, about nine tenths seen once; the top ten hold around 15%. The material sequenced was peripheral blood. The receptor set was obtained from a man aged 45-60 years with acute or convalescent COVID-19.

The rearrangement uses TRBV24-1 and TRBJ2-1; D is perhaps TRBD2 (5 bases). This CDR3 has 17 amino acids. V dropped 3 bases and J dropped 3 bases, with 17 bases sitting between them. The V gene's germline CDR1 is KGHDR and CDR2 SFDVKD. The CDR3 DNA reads TGTGCCACCAGTGATGGGGTGGCCACTAGGGTCTACAATGAGCAGTTCTTC. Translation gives CATSDGVATRVYNEQFF.

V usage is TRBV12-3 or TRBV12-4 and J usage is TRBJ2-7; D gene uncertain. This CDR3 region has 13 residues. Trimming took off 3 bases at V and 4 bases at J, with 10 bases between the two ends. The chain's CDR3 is CASSLFPLYEQYF. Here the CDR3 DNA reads TGTGCCAGCAGTTTGTTTCCCCTATACGAGCAGTACTTC.

The CDR3 sequence: CASSPPGQGKLKRGGETQYF. The CDR3 DNA reads as TGTGCCAGCAGTCCCCCGGGACAGGGGAAATTAAAGCGGGGAGGGGAGACCCAGTACTTC. V and J are TRBV28 and TRBJ2-5; 10 bases are shared with TRBD1. The CDR3 covers 20 residues. V lost 5 bases and J lost 5; bases outside the gene matches: 23. Per germline, CDR1 MDHEN and CDR2 SYDVKM.

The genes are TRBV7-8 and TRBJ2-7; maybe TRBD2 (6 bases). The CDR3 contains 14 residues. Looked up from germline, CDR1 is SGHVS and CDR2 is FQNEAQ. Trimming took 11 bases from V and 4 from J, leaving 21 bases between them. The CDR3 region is CASAAGGALYEQYF. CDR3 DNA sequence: TGTGCCTCGGCGGCGGGCGGGGCCCTGTACGAGCAGTACTTC.

DNA of the CDR3: TGCAGCGTTGAAGATAGGACAGGGAAGATCGGAGGCTACACCTTC. Its translation is CSVEDRTGKIGGYTF. This chain links TRBV29-1 with TRBJ1-2, with TRBD1 identical over 8 bases. The CDR3 extends over 15 amino acids. Trimming cost V 0 bases and J 8 bases; bases outside gene matches: 11. Germline V gene data show CDR1 as SQVTM and CDR2 as ANQGSEA.

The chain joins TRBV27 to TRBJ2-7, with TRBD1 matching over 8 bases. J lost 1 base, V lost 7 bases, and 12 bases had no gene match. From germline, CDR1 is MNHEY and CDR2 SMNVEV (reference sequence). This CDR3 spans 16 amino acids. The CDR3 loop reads CASTPMRTGSSYEQYF. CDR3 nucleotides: TGTGCCAGCACCCCCATGAGGACAGGGTCTTCCTACGAGCAGTACTTC.

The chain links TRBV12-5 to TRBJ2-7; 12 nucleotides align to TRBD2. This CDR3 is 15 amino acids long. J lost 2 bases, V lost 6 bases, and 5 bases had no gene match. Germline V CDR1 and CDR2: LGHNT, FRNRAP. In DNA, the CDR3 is TGTGCTAGTGGCCCTGGACTAGCGGGGCCCTACGAGCAGTACTTC. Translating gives CASGPGLAGPYEQYF.

For the CDR3, the DNA is TGTGCCAGCAGTTTATCCGCTAAGCAGTTCTTC. Its protein product is CASSLSAKQFF. The chain links TRBV28 to TRBJ2-1; no clear D. This CDR3 is 11 amino acids long. The V and J ends lost 1 base and 11 bases respectively, with 6 bases between them. Germline CDR1 MDHEN, CDR2 SYDVKM.

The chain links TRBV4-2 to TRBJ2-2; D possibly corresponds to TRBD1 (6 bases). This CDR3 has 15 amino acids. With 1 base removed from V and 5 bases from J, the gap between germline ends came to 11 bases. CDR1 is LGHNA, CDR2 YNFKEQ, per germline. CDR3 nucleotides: TGTGCCAGCAGCCAAGGGACAGCTAGTACCGGGGAGCTGTTTTTT. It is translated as CASSQGTASTGELFF.

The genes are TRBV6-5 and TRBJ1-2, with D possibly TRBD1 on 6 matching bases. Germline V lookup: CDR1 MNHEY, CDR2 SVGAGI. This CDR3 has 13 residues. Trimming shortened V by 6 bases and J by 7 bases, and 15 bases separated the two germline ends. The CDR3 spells CASRGGQLLGYTF. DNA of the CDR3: TGTGCCAGCAGAGGGGGTCAGCTCCTTGGCTACACCTTC.

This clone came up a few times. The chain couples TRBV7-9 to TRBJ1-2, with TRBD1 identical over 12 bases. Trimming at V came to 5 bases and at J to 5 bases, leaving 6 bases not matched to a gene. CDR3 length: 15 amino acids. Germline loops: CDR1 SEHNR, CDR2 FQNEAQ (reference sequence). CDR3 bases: TGTGCCAGCAGCACTGGGACAGGGGGCGCGTATGGCTACACCTTC. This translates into CASSTGTGGAYGYTF.

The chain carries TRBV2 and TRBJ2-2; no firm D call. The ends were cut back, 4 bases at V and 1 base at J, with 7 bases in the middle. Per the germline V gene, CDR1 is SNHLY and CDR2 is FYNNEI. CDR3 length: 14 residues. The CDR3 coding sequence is TGTGCCAGCAGTGCAATTAGGAACACCGGGGAGCTGTTTTTT. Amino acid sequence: CASSAIRNTGELFF.